A few counts support the clone carrying this T cell receptor beta chain. TCRdb re-derived calls from the RT-PCR reads in MiXCR, one entry per CDR3 protein. There are 550,000 to 750,000 distinct CDR3 sequences in the sample; 14% occur only once, and 3% to 4.5% lies in the top ten. Germline CDR1 and CDR2: MDHEN and SYDVKM. V lost 6 bases, J lost 4 bases, and 10 bases stayed unmatched. CDR3 size: 16 residues. The receptor was derived from a female donor in good health, serving as a healthy control. Source material: memory CD4+ T cells from blood. The chain uses TRBV28 and TRBJ1-2; TRBD1 aligns across 11 bases. CDR3 loop: CASRGTGGRFSYGYTF. In DNA, the CDR3 is TGTGCCAGCAGGGGGACAGGGGGACGATTTAGCTATGGCTACACCTTC.